This passage covers 22 T cell receptor beta chains from one sample sequenced in a study of cytomegalovirus exposure and HLA in healthy donors. Researchers ran the PCR with 60 Vbeta and 13 Jbeta primers. TCRdb keeps only in-frame clones here, not all; method: immunoSEQ multiplex PCR. The table includes 130,000 to 150,000 clones, around 75% detected once. The specimen sequenced was PBMCs. These receptors came from a woman in her thirties in good health and CMV-seronegative.

The V gene is TRBV5-4, the J gene TRBJ2-3, with TRBD2 matching over 7 bases. Germline-derived CDR1 and CDR2 are SGHNT and YYREEE (reference sequence). The CDR3 consists of 15 residues. With 4 bases clipped from V and 2 bases from J, the junction kept 7 bases outside the gene matches. CDR3 nucleotides: TGTGCCAGCAGCCTAAACCTAGCGGACACAGATACGCAGTATTTT. Translation gives CASSLNLADTDTQYF.

This sequence joins TRBV5-1 and TRBJ2-2, with D possibly TRBD2 on 5 matching bases. Germline V CDR1 and CDR2: SGHRS, YFSETQ. Trimming took off 1 base at V and 7 bases at J, with 11 bases between the two ends. The CDR3 runs to 14 residues. The CDR3 protein is CASSLWPGNGELFF. CDR3 DNA sequence: TGCGCCAGCAGCTTGTGGCCGGGAAACGGGGAGCTGTTTTTT. Supplemented by reference TRBV5-1 and TRBJ2-2, the full variable domain reads KAGVTQTPRYLIKTRGQQVTLSCSPISGHRSVSWYQQTPGQGLQFLFEYFSETQRNKGNFPGRFSGRQFSNSRSEMNVSTLELGDSALYLCASSLWPGNGELFFGEGSRLTVL.

This clone has only one observation. This chain links TRBV15 with TRBJ2-1, with TRBD2 as a possible D gene (6 bases). This CDR3 has 16 residues. Trimming took off 0 bases at V and 6 bases at J, with 15 bases between the two ends. Germline values: CDR1 LNHNV, CDR2 YYDKDF (reference sequence). The CDR3 loop is CATSRDTRLGFNEQFF. Here the CDR3 DNA reads TGTGCCACCAGCAGAGATACGAGACTAGGGTTCAATGAGCAGTTCTTC.

This clone was counted only a few times. The chain couples TRBV10-1 to TRBJ1-2, with unresolved D. From germline, CDR1 is WNHNN and CDR2 SYGVQD (reference sequence). The CDR3 has 15 amino acids. V was pared by 0 bases and J by 4 bases, with 12 bases between. CDR3 sequence reads: CASSESRRVFYGYTF. The CDR3 DNA reads as TGCGCCAGCAGTGAGTCGAGGAGGGTTTTCTATGGCTACACCTTC.

For this clone: Compared with germline, one end of the junction differs, possibly owing to a read error. The chain is built from TRBV10-1 and TRBJ2-7, with D uncertain. Germline-derived CDR1 and CDR2 are WNHNN and SYGVQD (reference sequence). The CDR3 runs to 12 residues. CDR3 DNA: TGCGCCAGCGGTGACACTGGCTACGAGCAGTACTTC. As protein: CASGDTGYEQYF.

The V and J genes are TRBV7-2 and TRBJ1-4, with D uncertain. Trimming shortened V by 5 bases and J by 3 bases, and 13 bases separated the two germline ends. Germline lookup yields CDR1 SGHTA and CDR2 FQGNSA. The length of the CDR3 is 15 residues. The CDR3 nucleotides read TGTGCCAGCAGCCCACACCTTGTTCCTAATGAAAAACTGTTTTTT. Its translation is CASSPHLVPNEKLFF.

The chain is built from TRBV30 and TRBJ1-1; D unresolved. The CDR3 covers 15 residues. Germline-derived CDR1 and CDR2 are GTSNPN and SVGIG (reference sequence). Trimming left V 2 bases short and J 1 base short, with 14 bases between. The CDR3 here is CAWSINRGRNTEAFF. CDR3 nucleotide sequence: TGTGCCTGGAGTATCAACCGCGGGAGGAACACTGAAGCTTTCTTT.

The chain recombines TRBV19 with TRBJ1-2, with 8 bases identical to TRBD1. CDR1 LNHDA and CDR2 SQIVND come from the germline V gene (reference sequence). After removal of 4 bases from V and 4 bases from J, the junction contained 8 bases not matched to a gene. The CDR3 has 15 residues. CDR3 bases: TGTGCCAGTAGTAGAGGACAGGGTGGGGTCTATGGCTACACCTTC. It encodes CASSRGQGGVYGYTF.

V gene TRBV27 combines with J gene TRBJ2-2; 9 nucleotides match TRBD1. The germline CDR1 and CDR2 sequences are MNHEY and SMNVEV (reference sequence). After removal of 4 bases from V and 7 bases from J, the junction contained 10 bases not matched to a gene. The CDR3 extends over 16 amino acids. CDR3 amino acids: CASSSGQGISGGELFF. Here the CDR3 DNA reads TGTGCCAGCAGTTCGGGACAGGGAATATCCGGCGGGGAGCTGTTTTTT.

The V gene is TRBV5-4, the J gene TRBJ1-4; possible D gene TRBD1, 5 bases. The germline V gene has CDR1 SGHNT and CDR2 YYREEE (reference sequence). This CDR3 region has 15 residues. V lost 0 bases and J lost 5, with 11 bases in between. For the CDR3, the DNA is TGTGCCAGCAGCTTGGAGTCCGGGGGAAATGAAAAACTGTTTTTT. It yields the protein CASSLESGGNEKLFF.

V is TRBV9 and J is TRBJ2-5, with TRBD2 identical over 10 bases. CDR1 is SGDLS, CDR2 YYNGEE, per germline. The CDR3 extends over 16 amino acids. V lost 0 bases, J lost 8 bases, and 10 bases stayed unmatched. The CDR3 sequence is CASSVDSSGGSGTQYF. For the CDR3, the DNA is TGTGCCAGCAGCGTAGATTCTAGCGGGGGATCTGGCACCCAGTACTTC.

This clone has ten or more counts. This chain uses TRBV6-5 with TRBJ2-2, with D tentatively TRBD1 (6 bases). The germline CDR1 and CDR2 sequences are MNHEY and SVGAGI. The CDR3 has 15 amino acids. V was clipped by 4 bases and J by 1 base, with 10 bases between them. The chain's CDR3 is CASSLMGQNTGELFF. The CDR3 bases are TGTGCCAGCAGTTTAATGGGACAGAACACCGGGGAGCTGTTTTTT.

This clone has more than one count but fewer than ten. This sequence joins TRBV4-3 and TRBJ2-2; no clear D gene. The germline CDR1 and CDR2 sequences are LGHNA and YSLEER. The CDR3 runs to 16 residues. V lost 0 bases and J lost 4, with 12 bases in between. CDR3 nucleotides: TGCGCCAGCAGCCAAGATAGGAGACCCGTCACCGGGGAGCTGTTTTTT. Translated: CASSQDRRPVTGELFF.

The chain uses TRBV27 and TRBJ2-7, with 10 bases lining up with TRBD1. After removal of 5 bases from V and 5 bases from J, the junction contained 12 bases not matched to a gene. Per the germline V gene, CDR1 is MNHEY and CDR2 is SMNVEV (reference sequence). CDR3 length equals 16 residues. The chain's CDR3 is CASSPKRGQGLNEQYF. CDR3 DNA: TGTGCCAGCAGTCCGAAGAGGGGACAGGGGCTCAACGAGCAGTACTTC.

The chain joins TRBV6-4 to TRBJ2-7, with 7 bases identical to TRBD2. V was clipped by 6 bases and J by 2 bases; unmatched bases: 13. Germline loops: CDR1 MRHNA, CDR2 SNTAGT. The CDR3 has 16 amino acids. Written as DNA, the CDR3 is TGTGCCAGCAGCGAAGAGGCGGGGAGGGCCCCCTACGAGCAGTACTTC. Its protein is CASSEEAGRAPYEQYF.

This chain connects TRBV25-1 to TRBJ2-1, with TRBD1 identical over 7 bases. The trim removed 3 bases at V and 2 bases at J, leaving 4 bases unmatched. The germline gives CDR1 MGHDK, CDR2 SYGVNS. There are 15 residues in the CDR3. The CDR3 DNA is TGTGCCAGCAGTGACAATGACAGGGCCTACAATGAGCAGTTCTTC. Translating gives CASSDNDRAYNEQFF.

V gene TRBV19 combines with J gene TRBJ2-1, with TRBD1 matching 7 bases. Germline V lookup: CDR1 LNHDA, CDR2 SQIVND (reference sequence). With V trimmed by 1 base and J by 6 bases, 3 bases remained unmatched. There are 14 residues in the CDR3. The CDR3 nucleotides read TGTGCCAGTAGTATAGGGGGGACAGTCAATGAGCAGTTCTTC. Its translation is CASSIGGTVNEQFF.

This chain's CDR3 is CASSLAGVTGELFF. The DNA of the CDR3 is TGTGCCAGCAGTCTAGCGGGAGTAACCGGGGAGCTGTTTTTT. This chain connects TRBV6-6 to TRBJ2-2; 10 bases are a match to TRBD2. The junction had 2 bases not matched to a gene; V was cut back by 5 bases and J by 5 bases. Germline V lookup: CDR1 MNHNY, CDR2 SVGAGI (reference sequence). This CDR3 spans 14 amino acids.

The chain recombines TRBV9 with TRBJ2-1, with D perhaps matching TRBD1 (5 bases). The CDR3 is made up of 15 amino acids. V shed 0 bases and J shed 6 bases, with 13 bases lying between them. The V gene's germline CDR1 is SGDLS and CDR2 YYNGEE. The CDR3 sequence: CASSVGLVRGNEQFF. CDR3 sequence (DNA): TGTGCCAGCAGCGTAGGGCTAGTTAGGGGCAATGAGCAGTTCTTC.

This clone was recorded only once. It is unclear where the CDR3 begins or ends on the DNA, so no DNA is shown, and the CDR3 is as TCRdb lists it. The V and J genes are TRBV2 and TRBJ1-5. Termini included, the CDR3 measures 11 amino acids. Germline V lookup: CDR1 SNHLY, CDR2 FYNNEI. CDR3 sequence: CASSTSEPQHF.

Written as DNA, the CDR3 is TGCGCCAGCAGCTTTATTCCTAGCGAGAACACCGGGGAGCTGTTTTTT. Protein product: CASSFIPSENTGELFF. The gene calls are TRBV5-1 and TRBJ2-2; TRBD2 might be the D (6 bases). This CDR3 region has 16 residues. Germline CDR1 reads SGHRS; CDR2 reads YFSETQ. Between the trimmed V and J ends, which lost 2 bases and 1 base, there was a span of 12 bases.

The chain is built from TRBV6-6 and TRBJ2-7, with 12 bases that match TRBD2. J gave up 1 base and V 6 bases, and 4 bases lay outside the gene matches. Per the germline V gene, CDR1 is MNHNY and CDR2 is SVGAGI (reference sequence). The CDR3 loop spans 15 amino acids. The CDR3 bases are TGTGCCAGCAGGGTAACTAGCGGGGGGTCCTACGAGCAGTACTTC. Translating it yields CASRVTSGGSYEQYF.